The present entry profiles one T cell receptor (beta chain) with its context. This clonotype has a count of ten or more. What antigen it recognizes has not been identified. No quality values exist for individual bases; no much larger clone is one base distant. This sample was taken from a study of read filtering for tumor transcriptome and immune sequencing (TCRdb year 2020). Regarding the study in general: The cohort was composed of 16 to 20 male and approximately 15 female patients, with a mean age of roughly 61 years and an age range of roughly 40 to 80. By revised international staging, roughly 8 patients were R-ISS I, under 20 were R-ISS II and roughly 7 were R-ISS III. After DNase treatment, whole-transcriptome libraries were prepared with the TruSeq RNA Access Library Prep Kit. Per sample, about 4.05 to 11 million TCR-region mapped reads were obtained with IR-seq, compared with only about 80 to 1273 with RNA-seq. The study compared TCR repertoires from targeted immune repertoire sequencing and bulk whole-transcriptome sequencing run on the same bone marrow samples. One main goal was a read-filtering strategy for immune repertoire data, in particular deciding whether clonotypes backed by only one read should be removed.

TCR libraries were built from 400 ng RNA with the Immunoverse kit, using molecular barcoded adaptors covering alpha/delta and beta/gamma chains. TCR library preparation used the same RNA that went into transcriptome sequencing. TCR libraries were sequenced on an Illumina HiSeq 4000 with 2 x 150 cycles. The source study handled its data this way. TCR reads were aligned to human V, D, J and C references and assembled into CDR3 clonotypes with MiXCR, including quality filtering and error correction. The tcR package in R was used for analysis of clonotype counts and gene usage diversity. For inspection of raw mapping reads, RNA-seq reads were mapped by STAR aligner version 2.5.3a onto GRCh37 of the human genome. To test how sequencing depth affected the clonotypes detected, IR-seq fastq files were randomly downsampled with Seqtk 1.3. TCRdb ran its own pipeline on the public reads, namely fastp trimming at Q25 and MiXCR clone calling, and kept in-frame beta chains. Rows are combined by CDR3 protein, so each entry shows the most common genes and DNA. The V and J calls were determined by TCRdb, not by the authors. This sample gives 130,000 or so distinct CDR3 sequences in total; around 13% of them show up just once. About 7.7% of the sample belongs to the ten largest clones.

The CDR3 covers 16 residues, taking in both the cysteine and the phenylalanine. Here the CDR3 DNA is all that survives: 48 bases in frame from base 1. CDR1 and CDR2 were assigned from the germline V gene as ENHRY and SYGVKD. The trim is 5 bases for V and 4 bases for J, with a gap of 15 bases between the germline ends. Overall study outcomes, separate from this receptor: The sorted CD138-negative fraction was a mixed bone marrow immune population, not purified T cells. When single-read clonotypes were removed, the proportions of shared clonotypes in IR-seq and RNA-seq correlated more strongly. In IR-seq, about 82% of clonotypes but approximately 3.7% of total reads were represented by single-read clonotypes, whereas in RNA-seq, approximately 73% of clonotypes and 40% to 55% of reads were represented by single-read clonotypes. Clonotypes were captured by IR-seq at much higher depth and more reliably than by RNA-seq, and smaller IR-seq throughput was sufficient for identification of most shared clonotypes.

Each patient had bone marrow sampled at the time of active disease. Bone marrow mononuclear cells were isolated by Ficoll-Hypaque density gradient centrifugation. CD138-negative cells were obtained by negative selection after labeling with CD138 magnetic microbeads on a MACS separator, removing myeloma plasma cells. Flow cytometry with CD138 antibodies on an Attune NxT was used to check how pure the isolated cells were. TRIzol reagent was used to extract total RNA, which was then quantified with a NanoDrop spectrophotometer. Paired RNA-seq and IR-seq were performed on each patient's CD138-negative bone marrow sample.

The V and J segments used are TRBV10-3 and TRBJ2-6; the D gene cannot be named for sure. The sequenced material came from a population of CD138-negative cells sorted from bone marrow. Sample cell subset or site, as interpreted from the label and publication: bone marrow mononuclear cells depleted of CD138+ plasma/myeloma cells by negative magnetic selection. The sequence was collected from a donor aged 40 or over with multiple myeloma. The nucleotide sequence reads TGTGCCATCAGTCCATGGGCCACCTCCGGGGCCAACGTCCTGACTTTC. This yields the protein CAISPWATSGANVLTF.